Here is one T cell receptor (beta chain) with its context. The CDR3 runs 12 residues. This sample is part of a study of CXCR3-negative and CXCR3-positive naive CD8 T cells. Each TRB cDNA library was prepared by 5' RACE (with UMI labels). With the 5' RACE reads reprocessed, TCRdb shows one record per CDR3 protein and no DNA. The listing records 75,000 to 100,000 distinct CDR3 sequences. The rearrangement links TRBV12-3 or TRBV12-4 to TRBJ1-1. Input material: naive CXCR3- CD8+ T cells from blood. The subset here: CD45RO-CCR7+CD27+CD95- naive CD8+ T cells lacking CXCR3 (TNR3-). This clonotype originated in a human donor in good health. Some clones in this sample may be carry-over from other donors' samples. This chain's CDR3 is CASRVMNTEAFF.